The 29 T cell receptor beta chains below were found in one sample sequenced in a study of early T cells in non-severe SARS-CoV-2 infection. TCRdb analysed the 5' RACE reads with MiXCR anew, one entry per CDR3 protein. Found here are 60,000 or so distinct CDR3 sequences, more than 10% of them singletons; the top ten hold about 1.5%. The sequenced sample consisted of whole blood. The source of these receptors is an adult who was a healthcare worker with PCR-confirmed SARS-CoV-2 infection or an uninfected control (not recorded which).

This clonotype was counted between two and nine times. CDR3 loop: CASSAWERGPFRGTSETQYF. As DNA, the CDR3 is TGTGCCAGCTCCGCCTGGGAGCGGGGGCCCTTTCGGGGGACTTCGGAGACCCAGTACTTC. V is TRBV18 and J is TRBJ2-5; 8 bases match TRBD2. Trimming took 6 bases from V and 5 from J; bases not matched to a gene: 26. There are 20 residues in the CDR3. Per the germline V gene, CDR1 is KGHSH and CDR2 is LQKENI.

This clonotype was seen ten or more times. The chain uses TRBV28 and TRBJ1-2; no firm D call. V was pared by 5 bases and J by 8 bases, with 18 bases between. The CDR3 loop spans 14 amino acids. Germline-derived CDR1 and CDR2 are MDHEN and SYDVKM. The CDR3 DNA is TGTGCCAGCAGTAATGGACGGATCCTTGAGGGCTACACCTTC. This codes for CASSNGRILEGYTF.

This chain connects TRBV20-1 to TRBJ2-1; D perhaps matches TRBD2 (5 bases). The V gene lost 5 bases and the J gene lost 0 bases, with 11 bases spanning the gap. CDR3 length: 14 residues. The germline V gene encodes CDR1 DFQATT and CDR2 SNEGSKA (reference sequence). CDR3 protein: CSASPGSSYNEQFF. The CDR3 DNA follows: TGCAGTGCTTCCCCGGGGAGCTCCTACAATGAGCAGTTCTTC.

In its sample, this clonotype was seen a few times. This chain joins TRBV6-5 and TRBJ1-3, with D perhaps matching TRBD1 (6 bases). Per the germline V gene, CDR1 is MNHEY and CDR2 is SVGAGI. The CDR3 is 17 amino acids. V was shortened by 6 bases and J by 4 bases, with 22 bases between the two germline ends. CDR3 nucleotides: TGTGCCAGCAGACCCACGGTGCGGGGGGCATTAGGAAACACCATATATTTT. It encodes CASRPTVRGALGNTIYF.

This clonotype has just a few counts. The chain employs TRBV3-1 and TRBJ2-5; the D is unclear. The V end was cut by 3 bases, the J end by 3 bases, with 5 bases between. CDR3 size: 12 residues. Germline V gene lookup returns CDR1 LGHDT and CDR2 YNNKEL (reference sequence). The CDR3 DNA follows: TGTGCCAGCAGCCACTTGGAAGAGACCCAGTACTTC. Protein sequence: CASSHLEETQYF.

This clonotype occurred many times. The genes are TRBV7-2 and TRBJ2-5; D is uncertain. The CDR3 has 13 amino acids. Deletions cut 2 bases from V and 7 bases from J, with 11 bases between. Germline assignment: CDR1 SGHTA and CDR2 FQGNSA. Here the CDR3 DNA reads TGTGCCAGCAGCTTACGTTCGGAAGGGACCCAGTACTTC. Its translation: CASSLRSEGTQYF. The full variable domain, completed using reference TRBV7-2 and TRBJ2-5, is GAGVSQSPSNKVTEKGKDVELRCDPISGHTALYWYRQSLGQGLEFLIYFQGNSAPDKSGLPSDRFSAERTGGSVSTLTIQRTQQEDSAVYLCASSLRSEGTQYFGPGTRLLVL.

This clonotype has a count of ten or more. The chain has TRBV29-1 and TRBJ2-1, with no clear D. The CDR3 sequence is 12 residues long. V dropped 8 bases and J dropped 9 bases, with 17 bases sitting between them. Germline V lookup: CDR1 SQVTM, CDR2 ANQGSEA. The CDR3 sequence: CSYEDMEPEQFF. The CDR3 bases are TGCAGCTATGAGGATATGGAACCTGAGCAGTTCTTC.

The V gene is TRBV6-6, the J gene TRBJ1-4; 8 bases line up with TRBD1. The CDR3 is 14 residues long. Germline CDR1 MNHNY, CDR2 SVGAGI (reference sequence). The junction had 2 bases not matched to a gene; V was cut back by 4 bases and J by 4 bases. This CDR3 is CASSSGGRNEKLFF. The DNA for the CDR3 is TGTGCCAGCAGTTCAGGGGGCCGTAATGAAAAACTGTTTTTT.

The sample holds a few counts of this clonotype. This chain joins TRBV10-3 and TRBJ2-3, with 9 bases matching TRBD2. Unmatched junction bases numbered 14, after V lost 7 bases and J lost 3 bases. This CDR3 comprises 17 residues. Germline CDR1 reads ENHRY; CDR2 reads SYGVKD. The CDR3 region is CAINGGGALGLTDTQYF. In nucleotides, the CDR3 is TGTGCCATCAACGGCGGGGGGGCTCTCGGGTTAACAGATACGCAGTATTTT.

V usage is TRBV9 and J usage is TRBJ2-5; 10 bases match TRBD2. Trimming removed 3 bases from V and 1 base from J; junction bases left unmatched: 6. Germline CDR1 SGDLS, CDR2 YYNGEE. The CDR3 consists of 16 residues. CDR3 protein: CASSAVSGGAQETQYF. The CDR3 coding sequence is TGTGCCAGCAGCGCCGTAAGCGGGGGGGCCCAAGAGACCCAGTACTTC.

This clonotype was detected a few times. One junction end does not reproduce the germline sequence, and a read error may be involved. The chain carries TRBV2 and TRBJ2-1, with 8 bases fitting TRBD1. The CDR3 totals 11 residues. Germline lookup yields CDR1 SNHLY and CDR2 FYNNEI. The CDR3 loop reads CASSGGQGPFF. In DNA, the CDR3 is TGTGCCAGCAGTGGAGGACAGGGTCCTTTTTTC. Drawing the rest from reference TRBV2 and TRBJ2-1, the complete variable domain is EPEVTQTPSHQVTQMGQEVILRCVPISNHLYFYWYRQILGQKVEFLVSFYNNEISEKSEIFDDQFSVERPDGSNFTLKIRSTKLEDSAMYFCASSGGQGPFFGPGTRLTVL.

The rearrangement links TRBV6-5 to TRBJ2-7; the D gene is possibly TRBD1 (6 bases). Germline assignment: CDR1 MNHEY and CDR2 SVGAGI. Trimming cost V 6 bases and J 4 bases, with 16 bases left between them. The length of the CDR3 is 14 residues. The CDR3, as DNA: TGTGCCAGCAGACCCAGGGGTTACCCTTACGAGCAGTACTTC. Protein sequence: CASRPRGYPYEQYF.

The table lists this clonotype with a few counts. The chain uses TRBV7-8 and TRBJ2-7; 9 positions agree with TRBD1. The germline CDR1 and CDR2 sequences are SGHVS and FQNEAQ. V was pared by 4 bases and J by 5 bases, with 6 bases of the junction left unmatched. This CDR3 has 14 amino acids. CDR3 sequence (DNA): TGTGCCAGCAGCTCCCGGGACAGGGACCACGAGCAGTACTTC. Amino acids: CASSSRDRDHEQYF.

The genes are TRBV29-1 and TRBJ1-2, with no clear D. The CDR3 sequence is 12 residues long. Trimming removed 6 bases at V and 4 bases at J, with 12 bases between. CDR1 and CDR2 (germline): SQVTM, ANQGSEA. The CDR3 protein is CSVDSGSYGYTF. The CDR3 DNA sequence: TGCAGCGTCGATTCCGGGTCCTATGGCTACACCTTC.

In its sample, this clonotype was seen many times. V usage is TRBV10-1 and J usage is TRBJ2-3; the D is unclear. The V end lost 4 bases, the J end lost 6 bases, and 11 bases lay between the germline ends. Germline CDR1 is WNHNN and CDR2 is SYGVQD (reference sequence). The CDR3 spans 13 residues. The CDR3 DNA reads as TGCGCCAGCAGTGGGCAGCTCTGGGATACGCAGTATTTT. This codes for CASSGQLWDTQYF.

The genes are TRBV11-1 and TRBJ2-3; 9 bases map to TRBD1. V was clipped by 2 bases and J by 6 bases; unmatched bases: 6. Per the germline V gene, CDR1 is SGHAT and CDR2 is FQDESV (reference sequence). This CDR3 is built from 15 residues. The CDR3 here is CASSLRDRALDTQYF. Here the CDR3 DNA reads TGTGCCAGCAGCTTAAGGGACAGGGCTTTGGATACGCAGTATTTT.

This chain connects TRBV6-6 to TRBJ2-1; D call uncertain. Germline assignment: CDR1 MNHNY and CDR2 SVGAGI (reference sequence). Deletions cut 8 bases from V and 1 base from J, with 0 bases between. CDR3 length: 10 residues. Written as DNA, the CDR3 is TGTGCCAGCTCCTACAATGAGCAGTTCTTC. Its translation is CASSYNEQFF.

The CDR3 here is CAATRSGSPLHF. The CDR3 nucleotides are TGTGCCGCCACACGGAGTGGATCACCCCTCCACTTT. The genes are TRBV6-1 and TRBJ1-6; D is uncertain. The CDR3 has 12 amino acids. Germline lookup yields CDR1 MNHNS and CDR2 SASEGT. The V gene lost 11 bases and the J gene lost 10 bases, with 15 bases spanning the gap.

This clonotype has at least ten counts. The rearrangement joins TRBV7-9 to TRBJ2-7, with no clear D. V lost 1 base, J lost 6 bases, and 7 bases lay in between. Germline V gene data show CDR1 as SEHNR and CDR2 as FQNEAQ (reference sequence). The CDR3 has 12 residues. CDR3 coding DNA: TGTGCCAGCAGCTTAGTGTGGGGCGAGCAGTACTTC. It yields the protein CASSLVWGEQYF.

This clonotype came up many times. The V gene is TRBV10-2, the J gene TRBJ1-2, with unresolved D. The CDR3 contains 13 residues. V dropped 2 bases and J dropped 5 bases, with 9 bases sitting between them. Germline V lookup: CDR1 WSHSY, CDR2 SAAADI. The chain's CDR3 is CASSEGVGYGYTF. CDR3 DNA: TGCGCCAGCAGTGAGGGAGTGGGTTATGGCTACACCTTC.

This clonotype was seen a handful of times. The chain combines TRBV27 with TRBJ2-6; D gene ambiguous. This CDR3 spans 16 amino acids. Germline CDR1 and CDR2: MNHEY and SMNVEV (reference sequence). V was trimmed by 2 bases and J by 2 bases, leaving 10 bases between them. Here the CDR3 reads CASSLKFSTGANVLTF. DNA for the CDR3: TGTGCCAGCAGTTTAAAATTCTCCACTGGGGCCAACGTCCTGACTTTC. Full variable domain (outside the CDR3, taken from reference TRBV27 and TRBJ2-6): EAQVTQNPRYLITVTGKKLTVTCSQNMNHEYMSWYRQDPGLGLRQIYYSMNVEVTDKGDVPEGYKVSRKEKRNFPLILESPSPNQTSLYFCASSLKFSTGANVLTFGAGSRLTVL.

This chain joins TRBV11-3 and TRBJ2-1; 8 bases agree with TRBD1. Germline V gene data show CDR1 as SGHNT and CDR2 as YENEEA. J gave up 6 bases and V 5 bases, and 6 bases lay outside the gene matches. The CDR3 contains 14 residues. The CDR3 bases are TGTGCCAGCAGCGGACAGGGCGAGGTCAATGAGCAGTTCTTC. Residues: CASSGQGEVNEQFF.

The V and J genes are TRBV6-2 or TRBV6-3 and TRBJ2-5; 11 nucleotides align to TRBD2. V lost 5 bases to trimming and J lost 2 bases; unmatched junction nucleotides: 7. The germline V gene has CDR1 MNHEY and CDR2 SVGEGT. CDR3 length: 16 amino acids. The DNA of the CDR3 is TGTGCCAGCAGTAATCTAGCGGGGGGACTACAAGAGACCCAGTACTTC. Its protein is CASSNLAGGLQETQYF.

This clonotype has only a few counts. V is TRBV7-8 and J is TRBJ2-4; the D is unclear. Trimming took 2 bases from V and 8 from J, leaving 13 bases between them. The germline CDR1 and CDR2 sequences are SGHVS and FQNEAQ. This CDR3 comprises 14 residues. CDR3 DNA sequence: TGTGCCAGCAGCTTAACCCCCTCCTCCCACATTCAGTACTTC. Its translation is CASSLTPSSHIQYF.

This clonotype was detected only a few times. The chain recombines TRBV7-2 with TRBJ2-2; 10 nucleotides align to TRBD2. V shed 8 bases and J 7 bases; nucleotides not matched to a gene: 10. Germline V gives CDR1 SGHTA, CDR2 FQGNSA. This CDR3 has 15 amino acids. In DNA, the CDR3 is TGTGCCAGCTGGAGGCTAGCGGGGGCTGGCGGGGAGCTGTTTTTT. As protein: CASWRLAGAGGELFF.

This clonotype was picked up many times. This chain connects TRBV19 to TRBJ2-3, with 12 bases identical to TRBD2. Germline CDR1 and CDR2: LNHDA and SQIVND (reference sequence). There are 16 residues in the CDR3. Unmatched junction bases numbered 8, after V lost 8 bases and J lost 2 bases. The CDR3 DNA is TGTGCCAGTGCGTTACTAGCGGGGGGCCTCACAGATACGCAGTATTTT. It yields the protein CASALLAGGLTDTQYF.

This clonotype was detected only a few times. Written as DNA, the CDR3 is TGCAGCGTTGTACCGCCGGGGACAGGAAGAAAGACCCAGTACTTC. Its translation is CSVVPPGTGRKTQYF. V usage is TRBV29-1 and J usage is TRBJ2-5; 8 nucleotides match TRBD1. In germline, CDR1 is SQVTM, CDR2 ANQGSEA. With 4 bases clipped from V and 6 bases from J, the junction kept 13 bases outside the gene matches. The CDR3 runs 15 residues.

This clonotype was found many times. This chain uses TRBV5-1 with TRBJ1-6, with unresolved D. Germline V gene sequence: CDR1 SGHRS, CDR2 YFSETQ. The CDR3 contains 15 residues. V gave up 0 bases and J gave up 7 bases, with 11 bases separating them. As DNA, the CDR3 is TGCGCCAGCAGCTTGGGATTTTCTGAGAATTCACCCCTCCACTTT. This sequence encodes CASSLGFSENSPLHF.

V is TRBV18 and J is TRBJ2-7; 10 bases are a match to TRBD2. Germline values: CDR1 KGHSH, CDR2 LQKENI. Losses at the gene ends were 3 bases for V and 0 bases for J; bases not matched to a gene: 5. The CDR3 is 16 amino acids. The CDR3 DNA sequence: TGTGCCAGCTCACCGGTAGCGGGGGGCAGCTCCTACGAGCAGTACTTC. The encoded protein is CASSPVAGGSSYEQYF.